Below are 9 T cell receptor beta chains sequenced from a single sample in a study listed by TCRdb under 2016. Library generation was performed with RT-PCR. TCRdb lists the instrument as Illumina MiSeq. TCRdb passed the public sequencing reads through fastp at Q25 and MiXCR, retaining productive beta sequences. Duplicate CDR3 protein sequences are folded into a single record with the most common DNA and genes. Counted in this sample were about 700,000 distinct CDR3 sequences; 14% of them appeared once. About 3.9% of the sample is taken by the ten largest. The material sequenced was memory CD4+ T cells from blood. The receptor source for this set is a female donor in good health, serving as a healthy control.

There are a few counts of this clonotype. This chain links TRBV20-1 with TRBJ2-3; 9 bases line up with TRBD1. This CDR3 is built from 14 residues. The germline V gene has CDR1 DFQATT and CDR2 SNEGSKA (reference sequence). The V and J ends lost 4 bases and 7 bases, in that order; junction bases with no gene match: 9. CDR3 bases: TGCAGTGCTAAGGGACAGGGAGATTTCAATACGCAGTATTTT. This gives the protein CSAKGQGDFNTQYF.

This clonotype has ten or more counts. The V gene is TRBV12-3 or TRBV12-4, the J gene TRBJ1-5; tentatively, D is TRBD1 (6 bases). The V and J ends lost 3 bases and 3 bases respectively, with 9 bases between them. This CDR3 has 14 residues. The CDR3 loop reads CASSFGGLNQPQHF. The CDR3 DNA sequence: TGTGCCAGCAGTTTCGGGGGGCTCAATCAGCCCCAGCATTTT.

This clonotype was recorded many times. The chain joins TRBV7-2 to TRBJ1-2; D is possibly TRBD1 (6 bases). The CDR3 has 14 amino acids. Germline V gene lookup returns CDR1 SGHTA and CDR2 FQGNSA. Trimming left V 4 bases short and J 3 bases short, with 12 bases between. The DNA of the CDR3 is TGTGCCAGCAGCTCCCAGGGGTGGGACTATGGCTACACCTTC. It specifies CASSSQGWDYGYTF.

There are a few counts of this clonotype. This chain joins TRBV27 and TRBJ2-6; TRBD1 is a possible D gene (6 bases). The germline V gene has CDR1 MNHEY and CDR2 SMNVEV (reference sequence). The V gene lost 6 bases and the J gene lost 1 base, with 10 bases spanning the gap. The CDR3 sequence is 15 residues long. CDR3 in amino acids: CASRITGSGANVLTF. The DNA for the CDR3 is TGTGCCAGCAGGATAACAGGGTCTGGGGCCAACGTCCTGACTTTC.

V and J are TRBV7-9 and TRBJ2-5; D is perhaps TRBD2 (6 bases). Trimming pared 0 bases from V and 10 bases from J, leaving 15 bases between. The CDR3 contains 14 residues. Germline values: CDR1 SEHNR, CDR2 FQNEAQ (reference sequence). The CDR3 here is CASSLARQGGGQYF. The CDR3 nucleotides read TGTGCCAGCAGCTTAGCGCGTCAGGGAGGAGGCCAGTACTTC.

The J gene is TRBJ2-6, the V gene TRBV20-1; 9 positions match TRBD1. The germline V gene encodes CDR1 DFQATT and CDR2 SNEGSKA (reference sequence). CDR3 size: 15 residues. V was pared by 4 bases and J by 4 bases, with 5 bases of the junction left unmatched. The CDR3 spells CSATGTGPGANVLTF. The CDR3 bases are TGCAGTGCTACCGGGACAGGGCCCGGGGCCAACGTCCTGACTTTC.

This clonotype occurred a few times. CDR3 sequence reads: CASSPLGRAGDGYTF. The CDR3 DNA sequence: TGTGCCAGCAGCCCCCTTGGGCGGGCGGGAGATGGCTACACCTTC. V gene TRBV9 combines with J gene TRBJ1-2; unclear D gene. Germline V CDR1 and CDR2: SGDLS, YYNGEE. Trimming removed 4 bases from V and 6 bases from J, with 19 bases in between. The CDR3 runs 15 residues.

CDR3 DNA sequence: TGTGCCAGCAAAAAAATCCGGGACACCTACTCCTACGAGCAGTACTTC. Its protein is CASKKIRDTYSYEQYF. This chain links TRBV28 with TRBJ2-7, with D possibly being TRBD1 (6 bases). Trimming stripped 7 bases from V and 0 bases from J, with 19 bases between. Looked up from germline, CDR1 is MDHEN and CDR2 is SYDVKM. This CDR3 contains 16 residues.

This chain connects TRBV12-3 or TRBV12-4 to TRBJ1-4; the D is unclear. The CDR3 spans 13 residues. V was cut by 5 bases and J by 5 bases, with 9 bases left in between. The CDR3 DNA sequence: TGTGCCAGCAGTCGGGAACTAAATGAAAAACTGTTTTTT. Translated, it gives CASSRELNEKLFF.